This T cell receptor beta chain is from a study of blood T cell repertoires in COVID-19. Study-wide background: Sites in the United States, Italy and Spain provided acute and convalescent COVID-19 samples. In each case, the material was cDNA or gDNA derived from T cells, B-cell-depleted T cells, or PBMCs.

V lost 4 bases, J lost 5 bases, and 6 bases stayed unmatched. Germline V lookup: CDR1 KGHSH, CDR2 LQKENI. This CDR3 region has 14 residues. How the authors handled the data: Using reference gene primer amplification, nucleated cell counts were estimated. Sequencing used immunoSEQ multiplex PCR; TCRdb keeps in-frame clones, though not all of them. V, J and clone size are taken as reported in that table, and D and trimming were inferred from the DNA itself. This table has 100,000 or so clones, about nine tenths appearing once. The sample consisted of peripheral blood. The source of this sequence is a man between 65 and 85 years old with acute or convalescent COVID-19. This chain uses TRBV18 with TRBJ2-5, with 8 nucleotides matching TRBD1. The CDR3 reads CASSQGQGRETQYF. CDR3 bases: TGTGCCAGCTCACAAGGACAGGGCAGGGAGACCCAGTACTTC.